This TCR beta chain comes out of a study of regulatory T cells in long-lasting Graves disease. iRepertoire HTBI primers and Arm-PCR of CDR3 regions built TCR beta libraries. TCRdb reprocessed the multiplex PCR reads via MiXCR and lists one record per CDR3 protein. The sample has about 620,000 distinct CDR3 sequences, 15% to 20% seen once; the top ten hold about 20%. CDR1 is WSHSY, CDR2 SAAADI, per germline. Trimming at V came to 4 bases and at J to 0 bases, leaving 4 bases not matched to a gene. This CDR3 comprises 16 residues. Study-wide results and caveats: Among samples with persistent disease, TRBV28, TRBJ1-2 and TRBJ2-5 were favored. TCR diversity was lower in persistent Graves' patients than in newly diagnosed ones.

On this clonotype: Its antigen is undetermined.

The time point here: newly diagnosed GD, antithyroid drugs for less than 3 months. The TCR library was made from RNA that had been extracted from PBMCs in TRIzol. These same records also appear under a second study, on T cells in Graves' hyperthyroidism and ophthalmopathy. That source adds: The majority of expanded thyroid clonotypes above 0.001 also appeared in blood. The model anticipated ophthalmopathy a median around six months pre-onset.

The TCR originated in a woman aged 30 to 39 with Graves disease. The chain uses TRBV10-2 and TRBJ2-2; 8 bases align to TRBD2. Sequencing used peripheral blood mononuclear cells (PBMCs), obtained at new diagnosis, from a patient treated with antithyroid drugs. Here the CDR3 DNA reads TGCGCCAGCAGTGGGATACTAGCGGCGAACACCGGGGAGCTGTTTTTT. It encodes CASSGILAANTGELFF.